This TCR beta chain appears in the sequencing data of a study of blood T cell repertoires in COVID-19 (dated by TCRdb to the early 2020s). About the full investigation: Collaborator samples came from the United States, Italy and Spain and covered acute and convalescent phases of COVID-19. The material from the prospective study consisted of cDNA or gDNA derived from T cells, B-cell-depleted T cells, or PBMCs. The dataset comprised deeply sampled blood TCRbeta repertoires from subjects exposed to, actively infected with, or recovered from COVID-19. The repertoires were made available in a free public database intended to serve as a resource for research on the immune response to SARS-CoV-2. Samples came from the ongoing ImmuneRACE study (first 160 participants) plus 1,254 subjects from 6 global collaborators. Sample metadata almost always included a de-identified subject ID, COVID-19 status, age in years and sex. Where available, HLA class I and class II types were obtained from metadata supplied by the sample provider rather than from assay-based typing.

TCRbeta CDR3 regions were amplified from genomic DNA by means of the immunoSEQ Assay, a bias-controlled multiplex PCR. As for the authors' bioinformatics: The number of nucleated cells in each sample was estimated by amplification of reference gene primers within the assay. To quantify the absolute abundance of each unique TCRbeta CDR3 rearrangement, sequence reads were collapsed and filtered. For each sample, productive Simpson clonality was calculated by taking the square root of Simpson's diversity index across productive rearrangements. TCRdb took this table from immuneACCESS and kept in-frame rearrangements with V and J called. Such tables lack part of the clones; where checked against another copy, unresolved V genes explain under half of the gap, and the rest is unexplained. V, J and clone size derive from that table, while D and trimming were established from the DNA sequence. The sample has roughly 460,000 clones on record, approximately 90% of them singletons. The ten largest account for about 0.91% of the sample.

Reading from cysteine to phenylalanine, the CDR3 counts 11 amino acids. CDR3 DNA only is kept here, 33 bases in frame from base 1. The junction shows trimming of 4 bases on V and 15 bases on J, plus 14 bases between the germline ends. CDR1 and CDR2, looked up from the germline V gene (reference sequence), are SGHNT and YYREEE. Summary of the overall study and its limitations: The quantity of clinical and demographic metadata differed by source and by participant and was supplied without curation.

At one collaborating source in Seattle, patients were enrolled during active infection and were followed longitudinally through the course of disease. Collaborating institutions collected whole blood in K2EDTA tubes following their own protocols. Collaborator samples were shipped for TCRbeta analysis as frozen whole blood, isolated PBMCs, or DNA extracted from either sample type. A remark on this clone: No antigen is known for it. No per-base quality is available; no much larger clone lies one base away.

Material: peripheral blood. The chain is assembled from TRBV5-4 and TRBJ2-4; perhaps TRBD1 is the D gene, with 6 bases matching. This TCR was sampled from a man aged 18 to 35 with COVID-19, enrolled during active disease. Here the CDR3 is given as CASSDDRRWYF. The nucleotide sequence is given as TGTGCCAGCAGCGACGACAGGCGCTGGTACTTC.